The TCR beta chain described here comes from a study of control samples from healthy donors and cancer patients. This clone has a handful of counts. Profiled with immunoSEQ multiplex PCR; TCRdb holds only in-frame clones, not every one. The table records some 14,000 clones, about four fifths of them present only once. Trimming left V 2 bases short and J 7 bases short, with 8 bases between. The germline V gene encodes CDR1 SGHAT and CDR2 FQNNGV. CDR3 size: 12 residues. V gene TRBV11-2 combines with J gene TRBJ1-1, with D possibly TRBD1 on 6 matching bases. The sequenced sample was formalin-fixed, paraffin-embedded tissue. The origin of this receptor is a male donor with melanoma. The CDR3 region is CASSLSTGEAFF. CDR3 coding DNA: TGTGCCAGCAGCTTATCGACAGGTGAAGCTTTCTTT.